The clone carrying this T cell receptor beta chain was observed a single time. There was relapse after autologous stem cell transplantation in every patient, and there was variation in brentuximab vedotin exposure. The record originates from a study of PD-1 blockade in classical Hodgkin lymphoma. Here immunoSEQ multiplex PCR was the method, and the copy in TCRdb shows in-frame clones only, minus some. This table holds 10,000 to 15,000 clones, 84% found once. CDR3 length equals 12 residues. Trimming took 3 bases from V and 3 from J, leaving 5 bases between them. Germline loops: CDR1 SGHNT, CDR2 YYREEE (reference sequence).

The rearrangement joins TRBV5-4 to TRBJ2-3; the D is unclear. Sequenced here: peripheral blood mononuclear cells (PBMCs), sampled at baseline. This clonotype was obtained from a human donor with classical Hodgkin lymphoma. CDR3 DNA: TGTGCCAGCAGCTCTTTAACAGATACGCAGTATTTT. It codes for CASSSLTDTQYF.